This TCR beta chain was recovered during a study of T cell responses to AZD1222 COVID-19 vaccine. Points from the study as a whole: Spike-specific TCR breadth and depth rose after two AZD1222 doses.

Only in-frame clones appear in the TCRdb table, and some are missing; sequencing was by immunoSEQ multiplex PCR. The table shows 95,000 to 150,000 clones, with around 91% occurring only once. As regards this clone: Its antigen is not known.

Sequencing was performed on peripheral blood, taken on day 0 of AZD1222 vaccination. The source is an adult in good health.

The CDR3 sequence: CASSPAGSSYNEQFF. The CDR3 nucleotides read TGTGCCAGCTCACCCGCGGGTAGCTCCTACAATGAGCAGTTCTTC. The chain employs TRBV18 and TRBJ2-1; D might be TRBD2 (5 bases). In germline, CDR1 is KGHSH, CDR2 LQKENI. The CDR3 loop spans 15 amino acids. Trimming removed 3 bases from V and 0 bases from J, with 9 bases in between.